The 32 T cell receptor beta chains below all came from one sample that was sequenced in a study of CD8 T cells in ankylosing spondylitis. Findings of the study overall: There was a TCR beta motif, made of eight highly homologous variants, that appeared characteristic of ankylosing spondylitis blood.

TCRdb re-called the 5' RACE reads through MiXCR, storing one row per CDR3 protein. Here the sample spans about 800,000 distinct CDR3 sequences, 12% being singletons. No cognate antigen is known for these TCRs. Sequencing was carried out using blood, either unsorted or a sorted T cell fraction (not recorded which). The source is a male donor with ankylosing spondylitis.

This clonotype was detected only a few times. The chain is built from TRBV2 and TRBJ2-1; D remains ambiguous. Germline CDR1 and CDR2: SNHLY and FYNNEI. The CDR3 has 14 amino acids. Trimming removed 3 bases at V and 0 bases at J, with 6 bases between. The CDR3 here is CASSDSSSYNEQFF. The CDR3 coding sequence is TGTGCCAGCAGTGACAGTAGCTCCTACAATGAGCAGTTCTTC.

The chain carries TRBV20-1 and TRBJ2-2; D unclear. Germline assignment: CDR1 DFQATT and CDR2 SNEGSKA (reference sequence). Between the trimmed V and J ends, which lost 6 bases and 7 bases, there was a span of 9 bases. The CDR3 is 11 residues long. CDR3 sequence (DNA): TGCAGTGCCGTCCTCAGCGGGGAGCTGTTTTTT. Amino acids: CSAVLSGELFF.

This clonotype was recorded at least ten times. The CDR3 reads CASSLVAWTGDGYTF. In DNA, the CDR3 is TGTGCCAGCAGCTTAGTAGCTTGGACAGGGGATGGCTACACCTTC. The rearrangement uses TRBV7-9 and TRBJ1-2; 9 bases are shared with TRBD1. The CDR3 length is 15 residues. CDR1 and CDR2 from the germline V gene are SEHNR and FQNEAQ (reference sequence). Unmatched junction bases numbered 6, after V lost 1 base and J lost 6 bases. Drawing the rest from reference TRBV7-9 and TRBJ1-2, the complete variable domain is DTGVSQNPRHKITKRGQNVTFRCDPISEHNRLYWYRQTLGQGPEFLTYFQNEAQLEKSRLLSDRFSAERPKGSFSTLEIQRTEQGDSAMYLCASSLVAWTGDGYTFGSGTRLTVV.

The chain recombines TRBV10-2 with TRBJ2-7; 7 bases agree with TRBD2. Germline V gene data show CDR1 as WSHSY and CDR2 as SAAADI. V lost 6 bases and J lost 5; bases outside the gene matches: 10. This CDR3 region has 14 residues. DNA of the CDR3: TGCGCCAGCAGGATGGGCGGGAGTATCGACGAGCAGTACTTC. It specifies CASRMGGSIDEQYF.

V and J are TRBV14 and TRBJ1-2, with D hard to call. Trimming pared 4 bases from V and 0 bases from J, leaving 12 bases between. CDR3 length equals 15 residues. The germline gives CDR1 SGHDN, CDR2 FVKESK. For the CDR3, the DNA is TGTGCCAGCAGCCCCGGAGGGATTACTAACTATGGCTACACCTTC. The encoded protein is CASSPGGITNYGYTF.

Only a few counts were recorded for this clonotype. This rearrangement joins TRBV20-1 to TRBJ1-4; D ambiguous. Trimming took 3 bases from V and 6 from J, leaving 11 bases between them. The CDR3 runs to 13 residues. Germline V gene sequence: CDR1 DFQATT, CDR2 SNEGSKA (reference sequence). DNA for the CDR3: TGCAGTGCTAGCCGAGGTTTCGATGAAAAACTGTTTTTT. Its protein is CSASRGFDEKLFF.

The chain employs TRBV20-1 and TRBJ2-1; possibly TRBD1 for D (6 bases). CDR3 length: 13 amino acids. Trimming removed 3 bases from V and 5 bases from J, with 11 bases in between. From germline, CDR1 is DFQATT and CDR2 SNEGSKA (reference sequence). CDR3 coding DNA: TGCAGTGCTAGTCTGCCAGGGGACAATGAGCAGTTCTTC. Protein: CSASLPGDNEQFF.

V and J are TRBV27 and TRBJ2-7; 13 nucleotides line up with TRBD2. This CDR3 is 14 amino acids long. Trimming cost V 7 bases and J 2 bases; bases outside gene matches: 2. Germline V gives CDR1 MNHEY, CDR2 SMNVEV (reference sequence). The CDR3 bases are TGTGCCAGCAAAGGGACTAGCGGGACCTACGAGCAGTACTTC. Its translation is CASKGTSGTYEQYF.

CDR3 DNA: TGTGCCAGCCCCCCGGGAGGTATTAGCACAGATACGCAGTATTTT. Encoded protein: CASPPGGISTDTQYF. The chain uses TRBV11-2 and TRBJ2-3; 7 bases are a match to TRBD2. Germline V gene lookup returns CDR1 SGHAT and CDR2 FQNNGV. This CDR3 has 15 residues. V gave up 8 bases and J gave up 0 bases; unmatched junction bases: 8.

This clonotype was detected ten times or more. The chain uses TRBV7-2 and TRBJ2-5; 8 bases align to TRBD1. Germline lookup yields CDR1 SGHTA and CDR2 FQGNSA. There are 13 residues in the CDR3. V dropped 4 bases and J dropped 2; count of bases not matched to a gene: 0. The CDR3 sequence: CASSWDRQETQYF. The CDR3 DNA sequence: TGTGCCAGCAGCTGGGACAGGCAAGAGACCCAGTACTTC.

This clonotype was detected ten times or more. The chain couples TRBV28 to TRBJ2-1; TRBD2 is a possible D gene (6 bases). The CDR3 extends over 14 amino acids. Germline V gene sequence: CDR1 MDHEN, CDR2 SYDVKM. The ends were cut back, 6 bases at V and 7 bases at J, with 16 bases in the middle. The DNA of the CDR3 is TGTGCCAGCAGCCCTGGGGACTTCACGAATGAGCAGTTCTTC. It is translated as CASSPGDFTNEQFF.

The genes are TRBV7-9 and TRBJ2-3; TRBD1 is a possible D gene (6 bases). Trimming stripped 5 bases from V and 7 bases from J, with 19 bases between. Germline CDR1 is SEHNR and CDR2 is FQNEAQ (reference sequence). The CDR3 runs to 15 residues. CDR3 amino acids: CASSITGNDGNTQYF. CDR3 sequence (DNA): TGTGCCAGCAGCATAACAGGGAACGACGGGAATACGCAGTATTTT.

This sequence joins TRBV7-9 and TRBJ1-2; D not resolved. Trimming left V 1 base short and J 3 bases short, with 12 bases between. CDR1 is SEHNR, CDR2 FQNEAQ, per germline (reference sequence). CDR3 length: 15 residues. In DNA, the CDR3 is TGTGCCAGCAGCTTAGGTGCGCCGACGGACTATGGCTACACCTTC. Its translation is CASSLGAPTDYGYTF.

The J gene is TRBJ2-2, the V gene TRBV11-2, with TRBD2 matching 8 bases. V lost 5 bases and J lost 0; bases outside the gene matches: 20. Germline V gives CDR1 SGHAT, CDR2 FQNNGV. CDR3 size: 21 residues. CDR3 sequence: CASSPNPLLAGLFTNTGELFF. The CDR3 bases are TGTGCCAGCAGCCCCAACCCCCTCTTAGCGGGGCTTTTCACGAACACCGGGGAGCTGTTTTTT.

In its sample, this clonotype was seen a few times. The rearrangement links TRBV20-1 to TRBJ2-1; 8 bases map to TRBD2. This CDR3 is built from 13 residues. In germline, CDR1 is DFQATT, CDR2 SNEGSKA (reference sequence). J was trimmed by 7 bases and V by 3 bases; bases with no gene match: 5. The DNA for the CDR3 is TGCAGTGCTAGCCCGGGGGGGCGGAATGAGCAGTTCTTC. Amino acids: CSASPGGRNEQFF.

The chain combines TRBV5-1 with TRBJ2-3; 10 positions match TRBD1. Per the germline V gene, CDR1 is SGHRS and CDR2 is YFSETQ. Trimming removed 0 bases from V and 3 bases from J; junction bases left unmatched: 4. This CDR3 is built from 16 residues. CDR3 DNA sequence: TGCGCCAGCAGCTTGGCGGGACAGGGGACAACAGATACGCAGTATTTT. It encodes CASSLAGQGTTDTQYF.

V gene TRBV3-1 combines with J gene TRBJ1-3; D unresolved. The V and J ends lost 2 bases and 0 bases respectively, with 17 bases between them. This CDR3 has 18 amino acids. Germline CDR1 reads LGHDT; CDR2 reads YNNKEL (reference sequence). The CDR3 bases are TGTGCCAGCAGCCAAAGGCCGATTGGGCTCCTCTCTGGAAACACCATATATTTT. Its translation is CASSQRPIGLLSGNTIYF.

This clonotype was found a few times. The V gene is TRBV7-2, the J gene TRBJ2-5, with TRBD2 matching 15 bases. Trimming at V came to 5 bases and at J to 7 bases, leaving 8 bases not matched to a gene. The CDR3 extends over 16 amino acids. CDR1 is SGHTA and CDR2 is FQGNSA in the germline V gene. The CDR3 DNA is TGTGCCAGCAGCCCCCGGACTAGCGGGGGGGTTGGGACCCAGTACTTC. As protein: CASSPRTSGGVGTQYF.

The rearrangement uses TRBV20-1 and TRBJ2-7; 8 nucleotides match TRBD1. The CDR3 runs to 12 residues. CDR1 is DFQATT and CDR2 is SNEGSKA in the germline V gene (reference sequence). The CDR3 DNA is TGCTATGGACAGGGCAGGGGGCGGGAGCAGTACTTC. Its translation is CYGQGRGREQYF.

In regard to this clonotype: With a much larger clone just one base away, this may be a read error. This chain uses TRBV29-1 with TRBJ2-7, with D possibly TRBD1 on 6 matching bases. The germline gives CDR1 SQVTM, CDR2 ANQGSEA. CDR3 length: 14 amino acids. The DNA of the CDR3 is TGCTGCGTTGGGAGACAGGCCGACTCCTACGAGCAGTACTTC. Amino acids: CCVGRQADSYEQYF.

This clonotype was picked up a small number of times. This rearrangement joins TRBV7-2 to TRBJ2-1; D unclear. Germline V gene lookup returns CDR1 SGHTA and CDR2 FQGNSA. The CDR3 is made up of 15 amino acids. Trimming removed 4 bases from V and 0 bases from J, with 10 bases in between. The CDR3 coding sequence is TGTGCCAGCAGCTCTAATATTAACTCCTACAATGAGCAGTTCTTC. This gives the protein CASSSNINSYNEQFF.

The chain carries TRBV6-2 or TRBV6-3 and TRBJ1-1, with TRBD1 as a possible D gene (6 bases). Germline V lookup: CDR1 MNHEY, CDR2 SVGEGT. The CDR3 extends over 12 amino acids. The ends were cut back, 5 bases at V and 3 bases at J, with 7 bases in the middle. CDR3 DNA sequence: TGTGCCAGCAGTACAGGGTACACTGAAGCTTTCTTT. As protein: CASSTGYTEAFF.

For the CDR3, the DNA is TGTGCCAGCAGCTCCTCACCGGGACTAGCGGACGGCACAGATACGCAGTATTTT. It encodes CASSSSPGLADGTDTQYF. V and J are TRBV5-6 and TRBJ2-3, with 11 bases aligning to TRBD2. This CDR3 is built from 18 residues. Germline V CDR1 and CDR2: SGHDT, YYEEEE. The V gene end was trimmed by 3 bases and the J gene end by 1 base; junction bases not matched to a gene: 10.

The chain has TRBV6-6 and TRBJ1-1; the match to TRBD1 covers 7 bases. The CDR3 extends over 12 amino acids. The V and J ends lost 2 bases and 11 bases, in that order; junction bases with no gene match: 5. CDR1 and CDR2 from the germline V gene are MNHNY and SVGAGI (reference sequence). The CDR3 DNA reads TGTGCCAGCAGTTACATCGACAGGGACGCTTTCTTT. Amino acids: CASSYIDRDAFF.

The chain combines TRBV18 with TRBJ2-7; D is possibly TRBD1 (6 bases). The CDR3 has 14 amino acids. Trimming took 0 bases from V and 6 from J, leaving 12 bases between them. Germline loops: CDR1 KGHSH, CDR2 LQKENI. The CDR3 DNA reads as TGTGCCAGCTCACCACCGGGCAGGGGTGGCGAGCAGTACTTC. This gives the protein CASSPPGRGGEQYF.

A few counts support this clonotype. The V and J genes are TRBV24-1 and TRBJ2-3; possible D gene TRBD2, 6 bases. This CDR3 has 16 amino acids. Germline CDR1 is KGHDR and CDR2 is SFDVKD. V was shortened by 4 bases and J by 3 bases, with 16 bases between the two germline ends. This chain's CDR3 is CATSDPGEFGTDTQYF. The CDR3 DNA reads TGTGCCACCAGTGACCCGGGAGAATTTGGGACAGATACGCAGTATTTT.

This clonotype was counted only a few times. V usage is TRBV20-1 and J usage is TRBJ1-5, with TRBD1 matching 7 bases. The germline CDR1 and CDR2 sequences are DFQATT and SNEGSKA (reference sequence). The CDR3 covers 17 residues. V lost 3 bases to trimming and J lost 2 bases; unmatched junction nucleotides: 13. The CDR3 reads CSARQNRGSGGNQPQHF. CDR3 coding DNA: TGCAGTGCTAGGCAAAACAGGGGAAGTGGGGGCAATCAGCCCCAGCATTTT.

The sample holds many counts of this clonotype. V gene TRBV20-1 combines with J gene TRBJ2-3; no firm D call. V lost 4 bases and J 3 bases, leaving 17 bases between the germline ends. Germline CDR1 is DFQATT and CDR2 is SNEGSKA (reference sequence). This CDR3 region has 15 residues. CDR3 protein: CSAKPTIGATDTQYF. The CDR3 bases are TGCAGTGCTAAACCCACTATAGGTGCGACAGATACGCAGTATTTT.

The V call is TRBV20-1, the J call TRBJ2-5; the match to TRBD2 covers 8 bases. Germline V gene data show CDR1 as DFQATT and CDR2 as SNEGSKA (reference sequence). The CDR3 runs 13 residues. With 4 bases clipped from V and 3 bases from J, the junction kept 4 bases outside the gene matches. CDR3 nucleotides: TGCAGTGCTATGTCCGGGGGGGAAGAGACCCAGTACTTC. This encodes CSAMSGGEETQYF.

This clonotype has more than one count but fewer than ten. The V call is TRBV28, the J call TRBJ2-5, with D possibly matching TRBD2 (5 bases). There are 12 residues in the CDR3. Germline V CDR1 and CDR2: MDHEN, SYDVKM. V shed 6 bases and J shed 5 bases, with 10 bases lying between them. The CDR3: CASRGPGETQYF. In DNA form, the CDR3 reads TGTGCCAGCAGGGGCCCGGGGGAGACCCAGTACTTC.

The J gene is TRBJ2-5, the V gene TRBV6-2 or TRBV6-3; either TRBD1 or TRBD2 may fit D (5 bases each). The CDR3 covers 16 residues. V was cut by 0 bases and J by 5 bases, with 16 bases left in between. The germline V gene has CDR1 MNHEY and CDR2 SVGEGT. The CDR3: CASSYSTRVGTETQYF. DNA of the CDR3: TGTGCCAGCAGTTACTCGACCCGGGTCGGGACGGAGACCCAGTACTTC.

The chain links TRBV12-3 or TRBV12-4 to TRBJ2-1; D ambiguous. This CDR3 comprises 9 residues. V dropped 3 bases and J dropped 16 bases, with 7 bases sitting between them. The CDR3 nucleotides are TGTGCCAGCAGTTTCCCAGCTTTCTTC. Amino acid sequence: CASSFPAFF.